The 3 T cell receptor beta chains given below trace back to one sample, sequenced in a study of response to subunit inactivated influenza vaccine. Each CDR3 protein gets one entry after TCRdb re-called the RT-PCR reads with MiXCR. The sample carries 300,000 to 350,000 distinct CDR3 sequences, less than 25% recorded once. Source: PBMCs from blood, taken 21 months after vaccination. These receptors were taken from a man in his fifties or sixties who received an inactivated influenza vaccine.

This clonotype has just a few counts. The gene calls are TRBV10-3 and TRBJ2-7; perhaps TRBD1 as D (7 bases). Germline V lookup: CDR1 ENHRY, CDR2 SYGVKD. V lost 0 bases to trimming and J lost 5 bases, with 14 bases between them. This CDR3 region has 15 residues. The CDR3 region is CAISESPGGQDEQYF. Here the CDR3 DNA reads TGTGCCATCAGTGAGTCCCCAGGGGGGCAGGACGAGCAGTACTTC.

The rearrangement uses TRBV27 and TRBJ2-5; 15 nucleotides agree with TRBD2. Trimming cost V 0 bases and J 4 bases; bases outside gene matches: 0. This CDR3 spans 16 amino acids. CDR1 is MNHEY and CDR2 is SMNVEV in the germline V gene (reference sequence). The CDR3, as DNA: TGTGCCAGCAGTTTATCGGGACTAGCGGGGGGAGAGACCCAGTACTTC. Its protein is CASSLSGLAGGETQYF.

This clonotype was recorded at least ten times. The gene calls are TRBV7-3 and TRBJ1-2; 7 nucleotides line up with TRBD1. The CDR3 length is 13 residues. The junction had 7 bases not matched to a gene; V was cut back by 5 bases and J by 7 bases. Looked up from germline, CDR1 is SGHTA and CDR2 is FQGTGA. CDR3 nucleotide sequence: TGTGCCAGCAGCCTCGACAGGGAAGGTGGCTACACCTTC. Encoded protein: CASSLDREGGYTF.